This T cell receptor beta chain came from a study of cytomegalovirus exposure and HLA in healthy donors. Study-wide points: The study designated fewer than 200 TCR beta chains cytomegalovirus-associated.

Germline V gene lookup returns CDR1 SQVTM and CDR2 ANQGSEA. This CDR3 is built from 14 residues. V gave up 6 bases and J gave up 0 bases, with 12 bases separating them. The donors formed part of the approximately 110-subject validation cohort, distinct from the approximately 630-subject first cohort. Regarding this clone: The antigen is unknown.

Produced via immunoSEQ multiplex PCR; TCRdb's table is partial and in-frame only. Counted here are 150,000 or so clones, 85% to 90% occurring once; the ten biggest clones make up 9%. The sequenced sample was PBMCs. The TCR comes from a woman between 18 and 29 years old in good health and CMV-seropositive. The chain carries TRBV29-1 and TRBJ1-5; D is perhaps TRBD1 (5 bases). CDR3 region: CSVGGSNSNQPQHF. CDR3 DNA: TGCAGCGTCGGGGGTTCCAATAGCAATCAGCCCCAGCATTTT. Combining the CDR3 with reference TRBV29-1 and TRBJ1-5 gives the whole variable domain SAVISQKPSRDICQRGTSLTIQCQVDSQVTMMFWYRQQPGQSLTLIATANQGSEATYESGFVIDKFPISRPNLTFSTLTVSNMSPEDSSIYLCSVGGSNSNQPQHFGDGTRLSIL.